This T cell receptor (beta chain) was sequenced for a study of shared clonotypes between healthy human individuals. Sorted-subset replicate PCRs used 200 ng DNA, some 33,000 T cell genomes. Assay used: immunoSEQ multiplex PCR; TCRdb lists only in-frame clones, some missing. The repertoire consists of around 1,000,000 clones, with roughly 77% occurring once and the leading ten covering 0.89%. The CDR3 contains 16 residues. Germline loops: CDR1 LNHNV, CDR2 YYDKDF (reference sequence). Losses at the gene ends were 5 bases for V and 5 bases for J; bases not matched to a gene: 11. Study-level results: Depth was large, yet rarefaction showed that sorted-subset sequencing was incomplete.

On this clone itself: The antigen is not known.

The receptor was derived from a man younger than 35 in good health. Some clones in this sample may be carry-over from other donors' samples. This sequence joins TRBV15 and TRBJ2-2, with 7 bases lining up with TRBD2. Sequences were obtained from memory CD4+ T cells from PBMCs. Subset specified: CD45RA-negative fraction. CDR3: CATSSPGRAGTGELFF. The CDR3 DNA reads TGTGCCACCAGCTCTCCGGGGAGGGCGGGGACCGGGGAGCTGTTTTTT. The full variable domain, with the rest looked up from reference TRBV15 and TRBJ2-2, is DAMVIQNPRYQVTQFGKPVTLSCSQTLNHNVMYWYQQKSSQAPKLLFHYYDKDFNNEADTPDNFQSRRPNTSFCFLDIRSPGLGDTAMYLCATSSPGRAGTGELFFGEGSRLTVL.